The next 8 T cell receptor beta chains were all read from a single sample in a study of shared clonotypes between healthy human individuals. CD45RO negativity and positive selection for CCR7 defined naive CD8 cells, a population that excluded terminally differentiated effector memory CD45RA+ cells. Profiling relied on immunoSEQ multiplex PCR, and the TCRdb table lists in-frame clones only, not all of them. There are millions of clones in the sample; over 85% occur only once, and 0.9% to 1.4% lies in the top ten. The sequenced material came from naive CD8+ T cells sorted from blood. These TCRs come from a man younger than 35 in good health.

This chain links TRBV4-1 with TRBJ2-4; perhaps TRBD2 as D (6 bases). The CDR3 runs 14 residues. Trimming took off 0 bases at V and 15 bases at J, with 18 bases between the two ends. Germline lookup yields CDR1 MGHRA and CDR2 YSYEKL. This chain's CDR3 is CASSQDTGRRDWYF. Here the CDR3 DNA reads TGCGCCAGCAGCCAAGATACGGGGAGGCGAGATTGGTACTTC.

About this clone: The same CDR3 is also encoded by other DNA sequences in this sample. This chain uses TRBV28 with TRBJ2-1; TRBD2 matches 9 bases. The CDR3 spans 16 residues. Germline V CDR1 and CDR2: MDHEN, SYDVKM. V shed 6 bases, J shed 2 bases, and the junction held 8 bases outside the gene matches. The CDR3 bases are TGTGCCAGCAGCCTTGGGGCGGGGGGGCCCTACAATGAGCAGTTCTTC. Encoded protein: CASSLGAGGPYNEQFF.

J is TRBJ1-1 and V is TRBV27; TRBD1 is a possible D gene (6 bases). This CDR3 comprises 13 residues. Trimming removed 5 bases at V and 7 bases at J, with 14 bases between. Germline CDR1 and CDR2: MNHEY and SMNVEV (reference sequence). For the CDR3, the DNA is TGTGCCAGCAGTATACAGGGAGTTGATGAAGCTTTCTTT. This encodes CASSIQGVDEAFF.

This chain connects TRBV7-9 to TRBJ2-1; possibly TRBD2 for D (5 bases). The CDR3 is 13 amino acids. Germline CDR1 reads SEHNR; CDR2 reads FQNEAQ (reference sequence). Trimming took off 5 bases at V and 5 bases at J, with 10 bases between the two ends. The CDR3 region is CASSPMRDNEQFF. CDR3 coding DNA: TGTGCCAGCAGCCCCATGAGGGACAATGAGCAGTTCTTC.

V gene TRBV7-9 combines with J gene TRBJ1-2; D perhaps matches TRBD1 (6 bases). In germline, CDR1 is SEHNR, CDR2 FQNEAQ (reference sequence). Trimming removed 3 bases from V and 4 bases from J, with 18 bases in between. This CDR3 contains 16 residues. The CDR3, as DNA: TGTGCCAGCAGCTTTCCCGCTTCAGTGACAGGCTATGGCTACACCTTC. Its protein product is CASSFPASVTGYGYTF.

The V and J genes are TRBV27 and TRBJ2-2; D is uncertain. V dropped 5 bases and J dropped 5 bases, with 9 bases sitting between them. The CDR3 spans 13 residues. Germline lookup yields CDR1 MNHEY and CDR2 SMNVEV (reference sequence). The DNA of the CDR3 is TGTGCCAGCAGTCCTGACCTTACCGGGGAGCTGTTTTTT. Translation: CASSPDLTGELFF.

CDR3 sequence (DNA): TGTGCCAGCAGCGTAGCGGTTGGACAGGGTGTCACCGGGGAGCTGTTTTTT. Translating gives CASSVAVGQGVTGELFF. The rearrangement uses TRBV9 and TRBJ2-2; 8 bases agree with TRBD1. CDR1 and CDR2 (germline): SGDLS, YYNGEE. V lost 0 bases, J lost 4 bases, and 8 bases stayed unmatched. The CDR3 totals 17 residues.

The chain is built from TRBV6-6 and TRBJ2-1; 11 nucleotides match TRBD2. Germline CDR1 reads MNHNY; CDR2 reads SVGAGI (reference sequence). J lost 4 bases, V lost 4 bases, and 3 bases had no gene match. This CDR3 comprises 15 residues. The CDR3 region has the DNA TGTGCCAGCAGTTTTGGGACTAGCGGATACAATGAGCAGTTCTTC. This encodes CASSFGTSGYNEQFF.